This T cell receptor beta chain is from a study of blood T cell repertoires in COVID-19 (dated by TCRdb to about 2020). Regarding the study in general: Samples covering the acute and convalescent phases of COVID-19 were provided by collaborators in the United States, Italy and Spain. Deeply sampled blood TCRbeta repertoires from subjects exposed to, actively infected with, or recovered from COVID-19 were included in the dataset. Where HLA class I and class II types were available, the types were taken from metadata supplied by the sample provider, not from assay-based typing. Nearly every sample came with metadata listing a de-identified subject ID, COVID-19 status, age in years and sex. The samples were drawn from two sources: the first 160 participants of the ongoing ImmuneRACE study, and about 1,300 subjects contributed by 6 global collaborators. The material from the prospective study consisted of cDNA or gDNA derived from T cells, B-cell-depleted T cells, or PBMCs. The repertoires were released in a freely available public database meant as a resource for research on the immune response to SARS-CoV-2.

The collaborating institutions used their own protocols to collect whole blood in K2EDTA tubes. For TCRbeta analysis, collaborators shipped samples as frozen whole blood, isolated PBMCs, or DNA extracted from either of those sample types. Its CDR3 holds 15 amino acids, cysteine through phenylalanine. Only CDR3 DNA is held: 45 bases, read in frame from base 1. For CDR1 and CDR2, the germline V gene lists SGDLS and YYNGEE. Clipping removes 0 bases from V and 1 base from J, with 1 as the unmatched junction base count. TCRbeta CDR3 regions were amplified from genomic DNA using the immunoSEQ Assay, a bias-controlled multiplex PCR. In the original analysis: The number of nucleated cells in each sample was estimated from the amplification of reference gene primers within the assay. Sequence reads were collapsed and filtered to measure the absolute abundance of every unique TCRbeta CDR3 rearrangement. For each sample, productive Simpson clonality was calculated as the square root of Simpson's diversity index over productive rearrangements. Imported from immuneACCESS, the table was reduced by TCRdb to in-frame sequences with V and J called. These copies leave out some clones; in studies compared against another copy, an unresolved V gene accounts for under half, and the cause of the remainder is not known. V and J calls and clone size come straight from that table; D and trimming were deduced from the DNA. For this sample there are approximately 170,000 clones; approximately 87% appear just once. 4% of the sample comes from the top ten.

On this clone: No antigen is known for it. There are no base qualities to consult, and no much larger clone falls within one base.

Study-level results and caveats: Clinical and demographic metadata were provided uncurated, with the amount varying by source and participant.

This sequence was found in a woman in her 70s with acute or convalescent COVID-19. This chain joins TRBV9 to TRBJ1-1, with TRBD1 identical over 9 junction bases. Sequenced input: peripheral blood. The CDR3 here reads CASSVVTGGNTEAFF. The DNA reads TGTGCCAGCAGCGTAGTGACAGGGGGGAACACTGAAGCTTTCTTT.